Following are 21 T cell receptor beta chains from one sample sequenced in a study of T cells in Graves' hyperthyroidism and ophthalmopathy (dated by TCRdb to the late 2010s). Libraries came from multiplex PCR. TCRdb lists the instrument as Illumina HiSeq 2000. Amplification of TCR beta CDR3 regions was carried out from RNA transcripts. The TCR CDR3 was subjected to a first round of RT-PCR using the HTBI primer set and the Qiagen OneStep RT-PCR kit. TCRdb cleaned the public reads at Q25 with fastp, built clones with MiXCR and kept in-frame beta chains. Each record represents a unique CDR3 protein, reported with the most common genes and DNA among its rows. The sample records around 350,000 distinct CDR3 sequences, 17% of which are singletons. The ten largest clones represent approximately 30% of the sample. Sequenced material: blood. Source of these receptors: a woman under 40 with Graves' hyperthyroidism that later progressed to Graves' ophthalmopathy.

The chain is built from TRBV5-1 and TRBJ2-5; 10 bases are a match to TRBD2. V shed 0 bases and J 6 bases; nucleotides not matched to a gene: 5. The CDR3 runs 15 residues. Germline V lookup: CDR1 SGHRS, CDR2 YFSETQ. The CDR3 sequence: CASSLEPSGSQTQYF. In DNA form, the CDR3 reads TGCGCCAGCAGCTTGGAGCCTAGCGGGAGTCAGACCCAGTACTTC.

The chain couples TRBV15 to TRBJ2-1, with D perhaps matching TRBD2 (6 bases). There are 17 residues in the CDR3. Germline CDR1 is LNHNV and CDR2 is YYDKDF (reference sequence). Trimming took off 0 bases at V and 6 bases at J, with 18 bases between the two ends. The CDR3 reads CATSRDRLVGGSNEQFF. The DNA for the CDR3 is TGTGCCACCAGCAGAGATCGACTAGTGGGAGGTTCCAATGAGCAGTTCTTC.

This clonotype was detected ten times or more. This chain joins TRBV11-2 and TRBJ2-3; D is unresolved. Trimming left V 5 bases short and J 8 bases short, with 14 bases between. The germline V gene encodes CDR1 SGHAT and CDR2 FQNNGV. This CDR3 spans 13 amino acids. CDR3 DNA sequence: TGTGCCAGCAGCCAAGGACCGGTGGGTACGCAGTATTTT. Its translation: CASSQGPVGTQYF.

This clonotype was recorded at least ten times. The chain employs TRBV20-1 and TRBJ2-3; the D is unclear. The CDR3 extends over 13 amino acids. Trimming left V 3 bases short and J 2 bases short, with 9 bases between. Germline CDR1 and CDR2: DFQATT and SNEGSKA (reference sequence). The CDR3 here is CSASRTNTDTQYF. The CDR3 bases are TGCAGTGCTAGTCGGACGAACACAGATACGCAGTATTTT.

The V and J genes are TRBV29-1 and TRBJ2-1, with TRBD1 matching 10 bases. V lost 3 bases and J lost 6; bases outside the gene matches: 5. CDR1 SQVTM and CDR2 ANQGSEA come from the germline V gene. This CDR3 has 14 amino acids. Written as DNA, the CDR3 is TGCAGCGTTGATCTGGACAGGGGGACCAATGAGCAGTTCTTC. Translation: CSVDLDRGTNEQFF.

The genes are TRBV20-1 and TRBJ2-2; possible D gene TRBD1, 6 bases. With 4 bases removed from V and 4 bases from J, the gap between germline ends came to 19 bases. Germline CDR1 reads DFQATT; CDR2 reads SNEGSKA (reference sequence). This CDR3 is 16 amino acids long. The chain's CDR3 is CSATGYVGAATGELFF. CDR3 nucleotides: TGCAGTGCTACGGGATACGTGGGGGCGGCCACCGGGGAGCTGTTTTTT.

With respect to this clonotype: The conserved phenylalanine or tryptophan is not found at the CDR3 terminus, so this likely reflects a read error. The J gene is TRBJ2-7, the V gene TRBV12-3 or TRBV12-4, with D maybe TRBD2 (7 bases). The CDR3 is made up of 15 amino acids. V lost 1 base to trimming and J lost 4 bases, with 14 bases between them. The CDR3 coding sequence is TGTGCCAGCAGTTTAGGGGTAGGGGGAGGGTACGAGCAGTACCTC. The encoded protein is CASSLGVGGGYEQYL.

This clonotype was counted at least ten times. The chain links TRBV7-6 to TRBJ2-2; D might be TRBD1 or TRBD2, each matching 6 bases. The germline CDR1 and CDR2 sequences are SGHVS and FNYEAQ. This CDR3 is 18 amino acids long. V lost 5 bases and J lost 0, with 19 bases in between. The CDR3 nucleotides are TGTGCCAGCAGCCAGGGGACTTTAGGGGAGACGAACACCGGGGAGCTGTTTTTT. Protein: CASSQGTLGETNTGELFF.

Ten or more counts support this clonotype. The chain couples TRBV20-1 to TRBJ2-1, with D tentatively TRBD1 (7 bases). Trimming shortened V by 6 bases and J by 4 bases, and 19 bases separated the two germline ends. Per the germline V gene, CDR1 is DFQATT and CDR2 is SNEGSKA (reference sequence). CDR3 length: 15 residues. The CDR3 sequence: CSAPRGVGDYNEQFF. The CDR3, as DNA: TGCAGTGCGCCCAGGGGGGTAGGGGATTACAATGAGCAGTTCTTC.

This clonotype occurred many times. The chain has TRBV11-2 and TRBJ2-7; D gene unclear. This CDR3 spans 15 amino acids. Trimming took off 4 bases at V and 3 bases at J, with 16 bases between the two ends. Germline lookup yields CDR1 SGHAT and CDR2 FQNNGV. DNA for the CDR3: TGTGCCAGCAGCTCACCCCCGGTCGATGTCTACGAGCAGTACTTC. Translating it yields CASSSPPVDVYEQYF. Filled out from reference TRBV11-2 and TRBJ2-7, the complete variable domain reads EAGVAQSPRYKIIEKRQSVAFWCNPISGHATLYWYQQILGQGPKLLIQFQNNGVVDDSQLPKDRFSAERLKGVDSTLKIQPAKLEDSAVYLCASSSPPVDVYEQYFGPGTRLTVT.

There are many counts of this clonotype. V usage is TRBV6-4 and J usage is TRBJ2-5; D gene ambiguous. CDR1 MRHNA and CDR2 SNTAGT come from the germline V gene. The CDR3 is 13 amino acids. Trimming removed 4 bases at V and 4 bases at J, with 10 bases between. CDR3 protein: CASSVGIGETQYF. CDR3 coding DNA: TGTGCCAGCAGTGTCGGCATAGGAGAGACCCAGTACTTC.

V is TRBV6-1 and J is TRBJ2-7; D gene ambiguous. V was trimmed by 2 bases and J by 6 bases, leaving 8 bases between them. CDR1 is MNHNS and CDR2 is SASEGT in the germline V gene. The CDR3 consists of 12 residues. The CDR3 region has the DNA TGTGCCAGCAGTGAAATTGGGGTCGAGCAGTACTTC. Its translation: CASSEIGVEQYF.

This clonotype was found many times. The rearrangement links TRBV20-1 to TRBJ2-3; tentative D call: TRBD2 (6 bases). Germline V lookup: CDR1 DFQATT, CDR2 SNEGSKA (reference sequence). The CDR3 contains 15 residues. V lost 4 bases to trimming and J lost 4 bases, with 18 bases between them. The CDR3 protein is CSAMEFGSEADTQYF. CDR3 DNA sequence: TGCAGTGCTATGGAATTCGGGAGCGAGGCAGATACGCAGTATTTT.

The sample holds many counts of this clonotype. The V and J genes are TRBV3-1 and TRBJ2-7; D is unclear. The ends were cut back, 2 bases at V and 3 bases at J, with 8 bases in the middle. The CDR3 totals 13 residues. Germline V gene lookup returns CDR1 LGHDT and CDR2 YNNKEL (reference sequence). The CDR3 nucleotides read TGTGCCAGCAGCCAAACGACCGACTACGAGCAGTACTTC. As protein: CASSQTTDYEQYF.

This clonotype was detected only a few times. The chain joins TRBV6-2 or TRBV6-3 to TRBJ1-3; D remains unclear. CDR1 is MNHEY and CDR2 is SVGEGT in the germline V gene. V shed 7 bases and J shed 0 bases, with 13 bases lying between them. This CDR3 has 15 residues. The CDR3 region is CASKQTQYSGNTIYF. CDR3 sequence (DNA): TGTGCCAGCAAACAGACCCAATACTCTGGAAACACCATATATTTT.

This clonotype was recorded many times. The chain joins TRBV5-1 to TRBJ1-2, with 8 bases identical to TRBD1. With 2 bases clipped from V and 6 bases from J, the junction kept 6 bases outside the gene matches. The CDR3 length is 14 residues. Germline V gene data show CDR1 as SGHRS and CDR2 as YFSETQ. CDR3 DNA sequence: TGCGCCAGCAGCTTCCAGGGGGCGGCGGATGGCTACACCTTC. Its protein product is CASSFQGAADGYTF.

This clonotype was counted ten times or more. This chain uses TRBV5-1 with TRBJ1-1; D remains ambiguous. Germline V gene lookup returns CDR1 SGHRS and CDR2 YFSETQ. V dropped 0 bases and J dropped 3 bases, with 12 bases sitting between them. The CDR3 is 15 amino acids. The CDR3 DNA follows: TGCGCCAGCAGCTTGGCGGTGAGCATGGACACTGAAGCTTTCTTT. It encodes CASSLAVSMDTEAFF.

This clonotype has ten or more counts. The genes are TRBV10-2 and TRBJ2-3, with TRBD2 identical over 9 bases. The V segment lost 7 bases and the J segment 0 bases; nucleotides outside the gene matches: 5. From germline, CDR1 is WSHSY and CDR2 SAAADI. This CDR3 comprises 15 residues. CDR3: CASKRLAASTDTQYF. CDR3 DNA: TGCGCCAGCAAAAGACTAGCGGCTAGCACAGATACGCAGTATTTT.

This clonotype has ten or more counts. This chain connects TRBV5-1 to TRBJ2-1; 12 bases align to TRBD2. The V and J ends lost 7 bases and 7 bases, in that order; junction bases with no gene match: 9. CDR1 SGHRS and CDR2 YFSETQ come from the germline V gene. This CDR3 spans 15 amino acids. The CDR3 bases are TGCGCCAGCCGTCTTGGACTAGCGGGAAGGAATGAGCAGTTCTTC. It encodes CASRLGLAGRNEQFF.

V usage is TRBV7-9 and J usage is TRBJ2-1; D is unclear. Per germline, CDR1 SEHNR and CDR2 FQNEAQ (reference sequence). Trimming pared 2 bases from V and 7 bases from J, leaving 6 bases between. This CDR3 has 12 residues. CDR3 in amino acids: CASSLLRNEQFF. CDR3 nucleotide sequence: TGTGCCAGCAGCTTATTGCGAAATGAGCAGTTCTTC. Full variable domain (missing parts from reference TRBV7-9 and TRBJ2-1): DTGVSQNPRHKITKRGQNVTFRCDPISEHNRLYWYRQTLGQGPEFLTYFQNEAQLEKSRLLSDRFSAERPKGSFSTLEIQRTEQGDSAMYLCASSLLRNEQFFGPGTRLTVL.

This clonotype was detected only a few times. V and J are TRBV4-1 and TRBJ2-7, with D hard to call. V lost 1 base, J lost 1 base, and 8 bases lay in between. Germline CDR1 MGHRA, CDR2 YSYEKL. The CDR3 consists of 14 residues. Here the CDR3 DNA reads TGCGCCAGCAGCCAAGTAGCCTTATCCTACGAGCAGTACTTC. It is translated as CASSQVALSYEQYF.